This TCR beta chain was identified in a study of early T cells in non-severe SARS-CoV-2 infection. At the level of the study: The sequenced material was bulk RNA from unsorted whole blood, and its chains were unpaired.

This clonotype is judged medium-sized. Its antigen remains unknown. Individual cDNA molecules were tagged with unique molecular identifiers. TCRdb re-analysed the 5' RACE reads in MiXCR, keeping a single row per CDR3 protein. The table includes some 80,000 distinct CDR3 sequences, about 12% detected once. This CDR3 has 13 amino acids. Trimming pared 8 bases from V and 2 bases from J, leaving 12 bases between. Regarding the study as a whole: VDJdb-based matching was biased toward anti-spike CD8 responses and missed private and CD4 specificities.

The specimen was whole blood. V and J are TRBV12-3 or TRBV12-4 and TRBJ1-1, with D tentatively TRBD1 (6 bases). The receptor comes from an adult who was a healthcare worker with PCR-confirmed SARS-CoV-2 infection or an uninfected control (not recorded which). The chain's CDR3 is CASEGEGNTEAFF. DNA for the CDR3: TGTGCCAGCGAGGGGGAGGGAAACACTGAAGCTTTCTTT.